This TCR beta chain originates from a study of blood T cell repertoires in COVID-19. V lost 2 bases and J 4 bases, leaving 11 bases between the germline ends. Looked up from germline, CDR1 is MDHEN and CDR2 is SYDVKM. This CDR3 region has 14 residues. Exposed enrollees had met someone with a PCR-confirmed or clinician-diagnosed COVID-19 case at some point within the 2 weeks before study entry. The protocol was immunoSEQ multiplex PCR, while the TCRdb copy is restricted to in-frame clones and leaves out a portion. This sample has around 250,000 clones, with 85% to 90% found just once. The sequenced sample was PBMCs or T cells enriched from blood (not recorded which). The sequence was obtained from a man aged 50 to 60 who had been exposed to COVID-19. The V and J genes are TRBV28 and TRBJ1-2; D not resolved. The CDR3 loop reads CASSLPTDPYGYTF. The DNA for the CDR3 is TGTGCCAGCAGTTTACCTACAGATCCCTATGGCTACACCTTC.